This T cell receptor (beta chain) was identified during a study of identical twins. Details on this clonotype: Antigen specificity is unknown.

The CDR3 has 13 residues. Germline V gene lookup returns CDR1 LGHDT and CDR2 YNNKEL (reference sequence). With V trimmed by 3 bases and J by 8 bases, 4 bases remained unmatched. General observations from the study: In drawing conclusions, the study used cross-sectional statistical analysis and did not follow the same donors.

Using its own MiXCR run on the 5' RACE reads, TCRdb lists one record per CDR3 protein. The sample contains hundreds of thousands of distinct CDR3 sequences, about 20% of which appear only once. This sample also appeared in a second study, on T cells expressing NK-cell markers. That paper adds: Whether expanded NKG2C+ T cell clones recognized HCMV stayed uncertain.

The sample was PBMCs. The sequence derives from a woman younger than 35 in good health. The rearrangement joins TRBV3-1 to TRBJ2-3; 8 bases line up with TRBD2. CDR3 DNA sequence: TGTGCCAGCAGCCAGAGCGGGGGAGGTACGCAGTATTTT. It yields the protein CASSQSGGGTQYF.